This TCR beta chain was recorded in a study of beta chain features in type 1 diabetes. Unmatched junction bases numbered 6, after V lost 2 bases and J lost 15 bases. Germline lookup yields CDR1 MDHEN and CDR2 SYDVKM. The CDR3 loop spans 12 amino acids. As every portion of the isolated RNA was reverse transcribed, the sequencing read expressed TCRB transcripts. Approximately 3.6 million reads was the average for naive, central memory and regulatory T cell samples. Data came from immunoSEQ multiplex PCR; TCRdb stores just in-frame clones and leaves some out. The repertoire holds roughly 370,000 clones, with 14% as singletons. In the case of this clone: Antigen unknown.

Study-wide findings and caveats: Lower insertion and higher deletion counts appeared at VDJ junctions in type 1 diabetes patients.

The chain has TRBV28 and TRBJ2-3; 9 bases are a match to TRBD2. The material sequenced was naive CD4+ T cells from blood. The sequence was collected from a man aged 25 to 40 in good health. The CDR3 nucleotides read TGTGCCAGCAGTTTAAGTGGGACTAGCCCCTATTTT. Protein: CASSLSGTSPYF.